This TCR beta chain appears in the sequencing data of a study of CD8+ T cells in alopecia areata listed by TCRdb under 2018. Study-level background: The treated patients took part in an open-label pilot trial in which moderate-to-severe alopecia areata was treated with oral tofacitinib at 5 to 10 mg twice daily. Patients stayed on tofacitinib for 6 to 18 months and then had 6 months of follow-up off drug so that delayed response and recurrence could be assessed. On the human side, TCRbeta sequencing was run on scalp tissue and on sorted CD4+ and CD8+ peripheral blood T cells from healthy controls and from alopecia areata patients with either patchy or totalis/universalis disease. Patients on tofacitinib were biopsied at baseline and after 4 and 24 weeks of treatment, and several of the patients also had a later scalp biopsy. immunoSEQ multiplex PCR using 35 Vbeta forward primers and 13 Jbeta reverse primers was used to amplify TCRbeta CDR3 regions. The study used high-throughput TCRbeta sequencing to examine T cell clonal expansion in alopecia areata, in both the C3H/HeJ mouse model and human patients. RNA was extracted with the PAXgene miRNA kit for fixed scalp, the miRNeasy kit for PBMCs, and the RNeasy kit for mouse skin. Scalp clonality was compared across normal scalp (n=4), patchy alopecia areata scalp (n=8), and alopecia totalis/universalis scalp (n=8). Study-wide conclusions, independent of this receptor: Compared with mice, TCR sequences shared between patients were less clear, possibly partly because of HLA diversity across the patient population. Scalp TCR repertoire analysis is complicated because resident alphabeta T cells in normal human skin are also sequenced, whereas mouse skin is dominated by gammadelta T cells. Compared with normal scalp, lesional scalp had higher clonality and more expanded CD8+ clones, particularly in alopecia totalis/universalis, a pattern that suggests antigenic drive.

Receptor amplification or capture employed the immunoSEQ multiplex PCR assay. RNA was extracted from all samples and reverse transcribed into cDNA as template for TCR sequencing. First-strand cDNA was synthesized using SuperScript III with a 2:1 mix of oligo-dT and random hexamers. A synthetic immune receptor repertoire was used to measure amplification bias, and any remaining bias was corrected computationally. Regarding the original processing steps: Raw reads were preprocessed to remove errors, and CDR3 was defined by IMGT conventions from the conserved cysteine to phenylalanine. Clonality was calculated as 1 minus Shannon entropy normalized by log2 of the number of productive unique TCRs. Whether each scalp clone was CD4 or CD8 was inferred by checking scalp TCRbeta sequences against the CD4 and CD8 repertoires from sorted blood. What TCRdb holds here is the immuneACCESS table cut down to in-frame rearrangements. Part of the clones is not present; checked against another copy, under half of the missing clones reflect an unresolved V gene, and the others are unexplained. The DNA was the basis for D and trimming; V, J and clone size are from that table. This sample is represented by 140,000 to 150,000 clones; around 50% of them were singletons. Jointly, the top ten make up 5% to 7% of the sample.

The time point label on this specimen signifies: baseline before oral tofacitinib. From alopecia areata patients, peripheral blood was collected along with lesional scalp punch biopsies. PBMCs were isolated by density centrifugation and stained for CD3, CD4 and CD8, and CD4+ and CD8+ T cells were sorted on a FACSAria. On this clone itself: Its cognate antigen has yet to be identified. Base quality data are lacking; no much larger clone is found one base away.

The sequence was collected from a human donor with alopecia areata. The source was CD4+ T cells sorted from blood, collected at week 0.

Here the CDR3 is given as CASSVATDSYEQYF. The DNA sequence is as follows: TGTGCCAGCAGCGTAGCTACAGACTCCTACGAGCAGTACTTC. Here the chain combines TRBV9 and TRBJ2-7; too little of a D gene remains to name it. CDR1 and CDR2 were assigned from the germline V gene as SGDLS and YYNGEE. V is pared back by 0 bases and J by 0 bases, with 7 bases lying between the germline termini. The CDR3 covers 14 residues, taking in both the cysteine and the phenylalanine. Only the CDR3 DNA stays, 42 bases, in frame from base 1.